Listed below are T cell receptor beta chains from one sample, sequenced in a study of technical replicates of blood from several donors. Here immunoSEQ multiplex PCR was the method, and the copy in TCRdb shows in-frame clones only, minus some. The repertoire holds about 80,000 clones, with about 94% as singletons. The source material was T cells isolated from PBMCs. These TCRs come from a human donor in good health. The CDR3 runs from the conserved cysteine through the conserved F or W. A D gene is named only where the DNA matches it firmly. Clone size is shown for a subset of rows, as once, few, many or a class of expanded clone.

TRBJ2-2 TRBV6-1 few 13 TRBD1 TGTGCCAGCAGGTTAACAGGGGCCGGGGAGCTGTTTTTT CASRLTGAGELFF
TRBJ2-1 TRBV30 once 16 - TGTGCCTGGAGAGACCGCCGGACAGCTTTCTACAATGAGCAGTTCTTC CAWRDRRTAFYNEQFF
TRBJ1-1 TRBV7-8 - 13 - TGTGCCAGCAGCCATGGAGAGAACACTGAAGCTTTCTTT CASSHGENTEAFF
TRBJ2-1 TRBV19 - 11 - TGTGCCAGTACTAGTTACAATGAGCAGTTCTTC CASTSYNEQFF
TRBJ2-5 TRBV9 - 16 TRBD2 TGTGCCAGCAGTCGTCCGTACGGGAGGGCCCTGGAGACCCAGTACTTC CASSRPYGRALETQYF
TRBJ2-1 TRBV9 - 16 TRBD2 TGTGCCAGCAGTCATGCTAGCGGGAGCCCCTACAATGAGCAGTTCTTC CASSHASGSPYNEQFF
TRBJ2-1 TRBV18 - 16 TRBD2 TGTGCCAGCTCACCTTTACTAGCGGGAGAAGGGAATGAGCAGTTCTTC CASSPLLAGEGNEQFF
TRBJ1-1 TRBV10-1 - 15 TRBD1 TGCGCCAGGGCGAAACGGACAGGAGAGGACACTGAAGCTTTCTTT CARAKRTGEDTEAFF
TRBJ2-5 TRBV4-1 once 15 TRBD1 TGCGCCAGCAGCCACTCGTTCAGGGGGCAAGAGACCCAGTACTTC CASSHSFRGQETQYF
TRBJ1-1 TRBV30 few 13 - TGTGCCTTCCTCGGACTTTTGAACACTGAAGCTTTCTTT CAFLGLLNTEAFF
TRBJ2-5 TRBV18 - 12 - TGTGCCAGCTCCCTCCACGGGGAGACCCAGTACTTC CASSLHGETQYF
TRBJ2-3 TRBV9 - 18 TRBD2 TGTGCCAGCAGCGTAGCTGGACTAGCGGGAGTTTCGACAGATACGCAGTATTTT CASSVAGLAGVSTDTQYF
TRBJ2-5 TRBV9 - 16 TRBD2 TGTGCCAGCAGCGGTTTACTAGCGGGGTACCAAGAGACCCAGTACTTC CASSGLLAGYQETQYF
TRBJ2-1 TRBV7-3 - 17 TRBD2 TGTGCCAGCAGCACCTACACTAGCGGGTTCTCCTACAATGAGCAGTTCTTC CASSTYTSGFSYNEQFF
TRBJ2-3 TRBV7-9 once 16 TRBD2 TGTGCCAGCAGCTTGGGACTAGCGGGAGGGACAGATACGCAGTATTTT CASSLGLAGGTDTQYF
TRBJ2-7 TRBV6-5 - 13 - TGTGCCAGCAGTTACGCGGAGTCTTACGAGCAGTACTTC CASSYAESYEQYF
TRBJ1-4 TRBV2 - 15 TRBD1 TGTGCCAGCAGTGATGGGACAGGGGGCGACGAAAAACTGTTTTTT CASSDGTGGDEKLFF
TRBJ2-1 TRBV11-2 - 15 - TGTGCCAGCAGCTTAGACGGGAGCTCCTACAATGAGCAGTTCTTC CASSLDGSSYNEQFF
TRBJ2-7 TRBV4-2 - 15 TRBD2 TGTGCCAGCAGCCAAGCTAGCGGGAGCTCCTACGAGCAGTACTTC CASSQASGSSYEQYF
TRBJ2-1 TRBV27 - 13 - TGTGCCAGTGGGTGGTGGGAGGACAATGAGCAGTTCTTC CASGWWEDNEQFF
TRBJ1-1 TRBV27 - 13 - TGTGCCAGCAGTATGACAGTCGACACTGAAGCTTTCTTT CASSMTVDTEAFF
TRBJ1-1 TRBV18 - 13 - TGTGCCAGCTCACCAGGGGAGGGCACTGAAGCTTTCTTT CASSPGEGTEAFF
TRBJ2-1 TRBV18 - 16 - TGTGCCAGCTCACCACCGGAGACCAGATTCTACAATGAGCAGTTCTTC CASSPPETRFYNEQFF
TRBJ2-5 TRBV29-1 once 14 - TGCAGCATGACCTCCGGAAGGGGTCAAGAGACCCAGTACTTC CSMTSGRGQETQYF
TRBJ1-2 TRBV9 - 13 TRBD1 TGTGCCAGCAGCGCCACAGGGGGGAATGGCTACACCTTC CASSATGGNGYTF
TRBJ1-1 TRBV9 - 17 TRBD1 TGTGCCAGCAGCCCAAGACAGGGTCCCTGGGAAAACACTGAAGCTTTCTTT CASSPRQGPWENTEAFF
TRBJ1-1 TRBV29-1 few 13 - TGCAGCGTTGCAGAGAGGGCGAACACTGAAGCTTTCTTT CSVAERANTEAFF
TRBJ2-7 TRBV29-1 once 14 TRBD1 TGCAGCGTAGAACAGGGGTTCTATTCCTCCGAGCAGTACTTC CSVEQGFYSSEQYF
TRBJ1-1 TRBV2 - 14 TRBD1 TGTGCCATCATGACAGGGAGAGTAAGTACTGAAGCTTTCTTT CAIMTGRVSTEAFF
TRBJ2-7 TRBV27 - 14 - TGTGCCAGCAGTGGCAGGGTACCGAGTCCCAAGCAGTACTTC CASSGRVPSPKQYF
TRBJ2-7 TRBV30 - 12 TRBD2 TGTGCCTGGGGGGGGGAATTCTACGAGCAGTACTTC CAWGGEFYEQYF
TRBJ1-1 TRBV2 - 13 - TGTGCCAGCAGTCGGGGACAGAACACTGAAGCTTTCTTT CASSRGQNTEAFF
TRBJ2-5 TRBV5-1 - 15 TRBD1 TGCGCCAGCAGCCCCGGTCCAGGGGGATCAGAGACCCAGTACTTC CASSPGPGGSETQYF
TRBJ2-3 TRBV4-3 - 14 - TGCGCCAGCAGCCAAGATGCAGCGACAGATACGCAGTATTTT CASSQDAATDTQYF
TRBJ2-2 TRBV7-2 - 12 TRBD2 TGTGCCAGCAGCCTGCGGGAGCAGGAGCTGTTTTTT CASSLREQELFF
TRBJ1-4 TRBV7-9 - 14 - TGTGCCAGCAGCTACGGGGCAACTAATGAAAAACTGTTTTTT CASSYGATNEKLFF
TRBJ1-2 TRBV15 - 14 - TGTGCCACCAGCAAAAGTGGCAGTAACTATGGCTACACCTTC CATSKSGSNYGYTF
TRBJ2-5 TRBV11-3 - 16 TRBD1 TGTGCCAGCAGCTCACGGACAGGGTCGAAGCGTGAGACCCAGTACTTC CASSSRTGSKRETQYF
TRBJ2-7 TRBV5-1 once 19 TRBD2 TGCGCCAGCAGCTTGGCCACTAGCGGGAGAAACCTTAGGACATACGAGCAGTACTTC CASSLATSGRNLRTYEQYF
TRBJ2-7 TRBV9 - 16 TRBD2 TGTGCCAGCAGCTCGGGGGGGGGACTAGCAGGGGACGAGCAGTACTTC CASSSGGGLAGDEQYF
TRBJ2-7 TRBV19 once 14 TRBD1 TGTGCCAGTAGTTCGTCACTCGGGACAGGGGAACAGTACTTC CASSSSLGTGEQYF
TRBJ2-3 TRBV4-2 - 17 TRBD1 TGTGCCAGCAGCCAAGTTGGGGATAGGGGGCCAGCAGATACGCAGTATTTT CASSQVGDRGPADTQYF
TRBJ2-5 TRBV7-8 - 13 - TGTGCCAGCATGACGGGTTTCGGAGAGACCCAGTACTTC CASMTGFGETQYF
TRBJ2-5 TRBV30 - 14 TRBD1 TGTGCCTGGAAGGGCAGGGGGCGCGTGGAGACCCAGTACTTC CAWKGRGRVETQYF
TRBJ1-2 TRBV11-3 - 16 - TGTGCCAGCAGCTTAGGGGCAGGGCTAACCGCCTATGGCTACACCTTC CASSLGAGLTAYGYTF
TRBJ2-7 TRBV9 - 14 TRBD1 TGTGCCAGCAGCCCTGGGACAGGGGGCGACGAGCAGTACTTC CASSPGTGGDEQYF
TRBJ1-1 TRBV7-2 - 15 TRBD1 TGTGCCAGCAGCTTTACAGGGGACGGTTTCTCTGAAGCTTTCTTT CASSFTGDGFSEAFF
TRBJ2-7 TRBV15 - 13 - TGTGCCACCAGCGTATCCCAGGCAGAAGAGCAGTACTTC CATSVSQAEEQYF